This entry concerns a single TCR beta chain. The antigen is unknown. These data originate in a study of CD4 T cells in relation to SARS-CoV-2 and coronaviruses. The germline V and J ends were trimmed by 5 bases and 0 bases, with 8 bases remaining between them. This CDR3 is built from 15 residues. CDR1 is SGHVS, CDR2 FQNEAQ, per germline. Generated by immunoSEQ multiplex PCR, the TCRdb table keeps only in-frame clones and is missing some. In the table there are about 29,000 clones, 60% to 80% of which are singletons. The unexposed donors gave CD4+ T cells in 2011-2018, prior to COVID-19. Isolation of CD4+ T cells took place after roughly nine days in culture. On days 3 and 7, cultures got half fresh IL-2 medium.

Sample: CD4+ T cells from PBMCs, cultured in vitro. The chain joins TRBV7-8 to TRBJ2-6; D uncertain. This receptor was taken from a human donor in good health. CDR3 nucleotide sequence: TGTGCCAGCAGCGTGACGTACTCTGGGGCCAACGTCCTGACTTTC. Protein: CASSVTYSGANVLTF.